Listed below are T cell receptor beta chains from one sample, sequenced in a study of OX40 agonist ivuxolimab in advanced cancers. Some clones are missing from TCRdb's copy, which holds only in-frame ones; the method was immunoSEQ multiplex PCR. The sample carries tens of thousands of clones, 65% to 80% recorded once. Sequences were derived from CD4+ or CD8+ T cells sorted from blood, sampled in a trial of the OX40 agonist ivuxolimab. The receptor source for this set is an adult with an advanced solid tumor such as melanoma, head and neck, liver or kidney cancer. The CDR3 runs from the conserved cysteine through the conserved F or W. The order of the fields is clone size, D gene, V gene, J gene, CDR3 protein, CDR3 DNA. The D gene is left open where the match is weak. Where a row states a size, it is once, few, many or the class of an expanded clone; other rows omit it.

size: .
D: .
V: TRBV6-5
J: TRBJ1-5
CDR3: CASSGGGNQPQHF
DNA: TGTGCCAGCAGTGGGGGGGGGAATCAGCCCCAGCATTTT

size: .
D: .
V: TRBV9
J: TRBJ1-6
CDR3: CASEAGSGLSPLHF
DNA: TGTGCCAGTGAGGCAGGGTCGGGTTTGTCACCCCTCCACTTT

size: few
D: .
V: TRBV29-1
J: TRBJ2-3
CDR3: CSVGGSTDTQYF
DNA: TGCAGCGTTGGGGGCAGCACAGATACGCAGTATTTT

size: .
D: .
V: TRBV11-2
J: TRBJ1-5
CDR3: CASSLGPDGAQPQHF
DNA: TGTGCCAGCAGCTTAGGGCCAGATGGGGCCCAGCCCCAGCATTTT

size: .
D: .
V: TRBV19
J: TRBJ2-3
CDR3: CASSPRTVPDTQYF
DNA: TGTGCCAGTAGTCCTCGGACAGTACCTGATACGCAGTATTTT

size: .
D: .
V: TRBV6-5
J: TRBJ2-7
CDR3: CASTPAGSSYEQYF
DNA: TGTGCCAGCACCCCCGCGGGGAGCTCCTACGAGCAGTACTTC

size: .
D: TRBD1
V: TRBV7-9
J: TRBJ1-1
CDR3: CASSPGGKAGRNTEAFF
DNA: TGTGCCAGCAGCCCAGGGGGGAAGGCGGGACGTAACACTGAAGCTTTCTTT

size: .
D: TRBD1
V: TRBV7-9
J: TRBJ2-5
CDR3: CASSQGTGGRGEQYF
DNA: TGTGCCAGCAGCCAGGGGACAGGCGGTCGAGGAGAGCAGTACTTC

size: .
D: .
V: TRBV10-3
J: TRBJ1-2
CDR3: CATTTPGLSYGYTF
DNA: TGTGCCACCACGACCCCGGGCCTTAGCTATGGCTACACCTTC

size: .
D: .
V: TRBV11-2
J: TRBJ2-3
CDR3: CASSLGGPDTQYF
DNA: TGTGCCAGCAGCCTGGGTGGACCAGATACGCAGTATTTT

size: once
D: .
V: TRBV5-6
J: TRBJ1-4
CDR3: CASSLRGGGEKLFF
DNA: TGTGCCAGCAGCCTCAGGGGCGGGGGAGAAAAACTGTTTTTT

size: .
D: .
V: TRBV27
J: TRBJ2-1
CDR3: CASSTRQSYNEQFF
DNA: TGTGCCAGCAGTACCCGACAGAGCTACAATGAGCAGTTCTTC

size: .
D: .
V: TRBV9
J: TRBJ1-4
CDR3: CASSALQGPNEKLFF
DNA: TGTGCCAGCAGCGCTCTTCAGGGGCCTAATGAAAAACTGTTTTTT

size: few
D: .
V: TRBV9
J: TRBJ1-1
CDR3: CASSYDRNTEAFF
DNA: TGTGCCAGCAGCTACGACAGAAACACTGAAGCTTTCTTT

size: few
D: .
V: TRBV19
J: TRBJ1-5
CDR3: CASEVGGGIRPQHF
DNA: TGTGCCAGCGAAGTAGGAGGGGGGATCCGGCCCCAGCATTTT

size: .
D: TRBD1
V: TRBV19
J: TRBJ1-1
CDR3: CASSINRDRADGNEAFF
DNA: TGTGCCAGTAGTATCAACCGGGACAGGGCAGACGGCAATGAAGCTTTCTTT

size: .
D: .
V: TRBV5-8
J: TRBJ1-1
CDR3: CASSRMTGVTEAFF
DNA: TGTGCCAGCAGCCGAATGACAGGAGTGACTGAAGCTTTCTTT

size: .
D: .
V: TRBV11-3
J: TRBJ2-3
CDR3: CASSSTSEGHTDTQYF
DNA: TGTGCCAGCAGCTCAACGTCGGAAGGGCACACAGATACGCAGTATTTT

size: .
D: .
V: TRBV7-9
J: TRBJ1-2
CDR3: CASTALGRSYGYTF
DNA: TGTGCCAGCACCGCCCTCGGCAGGTCCTATGGCTACACCTTC

size: few
D: .
V: TRBV7-3
J: TRBJ1-2
CDR3: CASSRQKGGYGYTF
DNA: TGTGCCAGCAGCCGTCAGAAGGGAGGCTATGGCTACACCTTC

size: once
D: TRBD1
V: TRBV5-4
J: TRBJ2-1
CDR3: CASSPPDRDEPFF
DNA: TGTGCCAGCAGCCCCCCCGACAGGGACGAACCGTTCTTC

size: few
D: .
V: TRBV7-9
J: TRBJ2-7
CDR3: CASSSPGSYEQYF
DNA: TGTGCCAGCAGCTCACCCGGCAGCTACGAGCAGTACTTC

size: .
D: .
V: TRBV7-2
J: TRBJ2-7
CDR3: CASSLVGEQYF
DNA: TGTGCCAGCAGCCTCGTGGGGGAGCAGTACTTC

size: medium-sized
D: .
V: TRBV20-1
J: TRBJ2-1
CDR3: CSASGGGEQFF
DNA: TGCAGTGCTAGTGGGGGTGGTGAGCAGTTCTTC

size: .
D: TRBD1
V: TRBV19
J: TRBJ1-5
CDR3: CASNPDRENQPQHF
DNA: TGTGCCAGTAACCCTGACAGGGAAAATCAGCCCCAGCATTTT

size: .
D: TRBD1
V: TRBV7-2
J: TRBJ1-2
CDR3: CASSFRQGAPGYTF
DNA: TGTGCCAGCAGCTTCAGACAGGGGGCGCCTGGCTACACCTTC

size: few
D: .
V: TRBV5-6
J: TRBJ2-7
CDR3: CASSFSYEQYF
DNA: TGTGCCAGCAGCTTCTCCTACGAGCAGTACTTC

size: .
D: .
V: TRBV11-1
J: TRBJ2-7
CDR3: CASSPEEFGSEQYF
DNA: TGTGCCAGCAGCCCCGAAGAATTCGGCTCCGAGCAGTACTTC

size: .
D: TRBD2
V: TRBV29-1
J: TRBJ2-5
CDR3: CSVEKGGVRRETQYF
DNA: TGCAGCGTTGAAAAGGGAGGGGTTCGGAGAGAGACCCAGTACTTC

size: .
D: .
V: TRBV9
J: TRBJ2-1
CDR3: CASSVTGTGPYNEQFF
DNA: TGTGCCAGCAGCGTTACCGGGACTGGCCCCTACAATGAGCAGTTCTTC